These 25 T cell receptor beta chains were sequenced from one sample in a study of human T cells and chemical hapten exposure. Time point of the sample: patch test 2, 6 weeks after DPC sensitization. Regarding treatment: therapeutic diphenylcyclopropenone sensitization with weekly scalp DPC. One entry per CDR3 protein, called by TCRdb with MiXCR from the RACE reads. The sample lists some 99,000 distinct CDR3 sequences, 9% to 9.5% seen once, with around 3% in the top ten. Source: whole blood, taken in connection with sensitization to the hapten diphenylcyclopropenone (DPC). Receptors originate from a woman in her thirties or forties with alopecia areata. Some clones in this sample may be carry-over from other donors' samples.

This clonotype was observed a few times. This chain connects TRBV6-6 to TRBJ2-2, with no clear D. This CDR3 is built from 12 residues. The V gene lost 2 bases and the J gene lost 9 bases, with 7 bases spanning the gap. Germline lookup yields CDR1 MNHNY and CDR2 SVGAGI (reference sequence). The CDR3 spells CASSYGGRELFF. CDR3 nucleotide sequence: TGTGCCAGCAGTTACGGCGGACGGGAGCTGTTTTTT.

On this clonotype: Its ends do not fully match the called genes, so a read error is possible. This CDR3 is CAAAGGSENTIYF. Here the CDR3 DNA reads TGTGCCGCGGCTGGGGGCTCTGAAAACACCATATATTTT. The V and J genes are TRBV30 and TRBJ1-3, with D possibly TRBD1 on 6 matching bases. This CDR3 region has 13 residues. CDR1 and CDR2 from the germline V gene are GTSNPN and SVGIG (reference sequence).

This chain connects TRBV7-9 to TRBJ2-3; 9 nucleotides align to TRBD2. The CDR3 is made up of 15 amino acids. Trimming removed 11 bases from V and 2 bases from J; junction bases left unmatched: 11. Germline CDR1 SEHNR, CDR2 FQNEAQ (reference sequence). In nucleotides, the CDR3 is TGTGCCTCCTCTCGAAGCGGGGGGTCCACAGATACGCAGTATTTT. Translating gives CASSRSGGSTDTQYF. Using reference TRBV7-9 and TRBJ2-3 for the parts outside the CDR3, the full variable domain is DTGVSQNPRHKITKRGQNVTFRCDPISEHNRLYWYRQTLGQGPEFLTYFQNEAQLEKSRLLSDRFSAERPKGSFSTLEIQRTEQGDSAMYLCASSRSGGSTDTQYFGPGTRLTVL.

This clonotype was picked up many times. V gene TRBV20-1 combines with J gene TRBJ1-5; TRBD1 is a possible D gene (6 bases). Germline V lookup: CDR1 DFQATT, CDR2 SNEGSKA (reference sequence). The CDR3 is 15 residues long. V was shortened by 2 bases and J by 7 bases, with 18 bases between the two germline ends. The CDR3 is CSARTITGLGQPQHF. CDR3 in DNA: TGCAGTGCTAGAACAATCACAGGGTTAGGACAGCCCCAGCATTTT.

This clonotype showed up many times. The chain carries TRBV12-3 or TRBV12-4 and TRBJ2-2; 10 bases map to TRBD2. J gave up 6 bases and V 3 bases, and 4 bases lay outside the gene matches. The CDR3 is 15 amino acids. The CDR3, as DNA: TGTGCCAGCAGTTTCCGGCTAGCGGGGGCCGGGGAGCTGTTTTTT. Its translation is CASSFRLAGAGELFF.

The V and J genes are TRBV11-2 and TRBJ2-1; tentative D call: TRBD2 (7 bases). This CDR3 has 17 residues. Trimming stripped 1 base from V and 1 base from J, with 14 bases between. Per the germline V gene, CDR1 is SGHAT and CDR2 is FQNNGV. CDR3 sequence: CASSLVPGGSSYNEQFF. The CDR3 coding sequence is TGTGCCAGCAGCTTAGTGCCGGGGGGCTCTTCCTACAATGAGCAGTTCTTC.

In this sample, this clonotype turned up many times. The chain recombines TRBV27 with TRBJ1-6; unclear D gene. Germline V gene lookup returns CDR1 MNHEY and CDR2 SMNVEV (reference sequence). This CDR3 has 14 amino acids. V shed 3 bases and J shed 7 bases, with 10 bases lying between them. The DNA for the CDR3 is TGTGCCAGCAGTTTGAGCTATTCCAATTCACCCCTCCACTTT. This gives the protein CASSLSYSNSPLHF.

A remark on this clonotype: A much larger clone differs from this one at a single base, so this may be a read error. Lacking the conserved final phenylalanine or tryptophan, this CDR3 likely reflects a read error. The chain couples TRBV7-2 to TRBJ1-1, with 9 bases fitting TRBD1. V lost 0 bases and J lost 2; bases outside the gene matches: 7. Germline V gives CDR1 SGHTA, CDR2 FQGNSA. The CDR3 spans 17 residues. CDR3 nucleotides: TGTGCCAGCAGCTTAGCGCCGGGACAGGGACCTAACACTGAAGCTTTCATT. Amino acids: CASSLAPGQGPNTEAFI.

This chain uses TRBV5-6 with TRBJ1-2, with 9 positions matching TRBD1. This CDR3 region has 15 residues. After removal of 1 base from V and 4 bases from J, the junction contained 5 bases not matched to a gene. Germline CDR1 SGHDT, CDR2 YYEEEE. In DNA form, the CDR3 reads TGTGCCAGCAGCTTGAGGAGGGGACAGGGCTATGGCTACACCTTC. This encodes CASSLRRGQGYGYTF.

This clonotype occurred many times. The genes are TRBV5-6 and TRBJ2-1; 8 nucleotides agree with TRBD1. Losses at the gene ends were 0 bases for V and 2 bases for J; bases not matched to a gene: 4. The germline V gene encodes CDR1 SGHDT and CDR2 YYEEEE. The CDR3 is 16 amino acids. The CDR3 here is CASSLGRGRPYNEQFF. The CDR3 nucleotides are TGTGCCAGCAGCTTGGGCAGGGGGCGTCCCTACAATGAGCAGTTCTTC.

This clonotype has ten or more counts. The gene calls are TRBV6-5 and TRBJ2-5; D is uncertain. The germline V gene encodes CDR1 MNHEY and CDR2 SVGAGI. V lost 0 bases, J lost 2 bases, and 13 bases lay in between. CDR3 length: 16 residues. CDR3 nucleotide sequence: TGTGCCAGCAGTTACTCGAGTAGTCTACTACAAGAGACCCAGTACTTC. Its protein is CASSYSSSLLQETQYF.

This chain joins TRBV2 and TRBJ1-1; TRBD1 aligns across 7 bases. This CDR3 has 14 amino acids. Trimming at V came to 5 bases and at J to 3 bases, leaving 6 bases not matched to a gene. From germline, CDR1 is SNHLY and CDR2 FYNNEI. As DNA, the CDR3 is TGTGCCAGCAGTTGGCTGACAGGGTACACTGAAGCTTTCTTT. Protein product: CASSWLTGYTEAFF.

This clonotype came up many times. This sequence joins TRBV7-9 and TRBJ2-7; 8 bases are shared with TRBD1. The CDR3 covers 15 residues. Per germline, CDR1 SEHNR and CDR2 FQNEAQ (reference sequence). V lost 4 bases to trimming and J lost 4 bases; unmatched junction nucleotides: 9. The DNA for the CDR3 is TGTGCCAGCAGCTCCACGAGGAGGACAGGGTACGAGCAGTACTTC. Residues: CASSSTRRTGYEQYF.

This sequence joins TRBV6-2 or TRBV6-3 and TRBJ2-7; unclear D gene. The V and J ends lost 6 bases and 5 bases respectively, with 20 bases between them. This CDR3 contains 15 residues. CDR1 is MNHEY and CDR2 is SVGEGT in the germline V gene. The CDR3 DNA sequence: TGTGCCAGCAGGCCTCCTACTCCGTTCGGCCACGAGCAGTACTTC. Translation gives CASRPPTPFGHEQYF.

The sample holds a few counts of this clonotype. This chain joins TRBV19 and TRBJ2-1, with D perhaps TRBD1 (6 bases). CDR1 is LNHDA and CDR2 is SQIVND in the germline V gene (reference sequence). This CDR3 has 13 amino acids. With 1 base removed from V and 11 bases from J, the gap between germline ends came to 12 bases. The DNA of the CDR3 is TGTGCCAGTAGTATAGGAGGGGGAAACAAGCAGTTCTTC. Protein product: CASSIGGGNKQFF.

The gene calls are TRBV4-1 and TRBJ1-2; no clear D gene. V gave up 2 bases and J gave up 4 bases, with 11 bases separating them. The germline gives CDR1 MGHRA, CDR2 YSYEKL. The CDR3 extends over 14 amino acids. CDR3 loop: CASSQPKGGYGYTF. In DNA, the CDR3 is TGCGCCAGCAGCCAACCTAAGGGAGGCTATGGCTACACCTTC.

This clonotype was seen more than once but under ten times. V is TRBV7-2 and J is TRBJ2-3; D unresolved. The CDR3 loop spans 14 amino acids. V lost 0 bases to trimming and J lost 2 bases, with 6 bases between them. Germline V lookup: CDR1 SGHTA, CDR2 FQGNSA. The CDR3 DNA follows: TGTGCCAGCAGCTTAGCTGCCCTCACAGATACGCAGTATTTT. It translates to CASSLAALTDTQYF.

The sample holds a few counts of this clonotype. The CDR3 bases are TGTGCCAGCTCCCCCGTAGGAGGGATTTACGAGCAGTACTTC. This encodes CASSPVGGIYEQYF. The chain is built from TRBV7-9 and TRBJ2-7; D may be TRBD2 (6 bases). The length of the CDR3 is 14 residues. CDR1 SEHNR and CDR2 FQNEAQ come from the germline V gene (reference sequence). Deletions cut 8 bases from V and 4 bases from J, with 18 bases between. Full variable domain (outside the CDR3, taken from reference TRBV7-9 and TRBJ2-7): DTGVSQNPRHKITKRGQNVTFRCDPISEHNRLYWYRQTLGQGPEFLTYFQNEAQLEKSRLLSDRFSAERPKGSFSTLEIQRTEQGDSAMYLCASSPVGGIYEQYFGPGTRLTVT.

This clonotype was found many times. The V call is TRBV11-2, the J call TRBJ2-2; D is unresolved. The length of the CDR3 is 14 residues. CDR1 is SGHAT, CDR2 FQNNGV, per germline. V was shortened by 1 base and J by 9 bases, with 12 bases between the two germline ends. The DNA of the CDR3 is TGTGCCAGCAGCTTAGGGCCCGTTAACCGGGAGCTGTTTTTT. The encoded protein is CASSLGPVNRELFF.

This clonotype was seen ten or more times. The chain uses TRBV5-4 and TRBJ2-7; D remains unclear. The CDR3 extends over 15 amino acids. Trimming pared 0 bases from V and 3 bases from J, leaving 13 bases between. Germline assignment: CDR1 SGHNT and CDR2 YYREEE (reference sequence). Written as DNA, the CDR3 is TGTGCCAGCAGCTTGGACCCCGGGTCCTTCTACGAGCAGTACTTC. Its translation is CASSLDPGSFYEQYF.

This clonotype was detected a few times. The rearrangement uses TRBV5-6 and TRBJ1-6; a weak D match, TRBD1 (5 bases). V was trimmed by 3 bases and J by 9 bases, leaving 16 bases between them. The CDR3 is 15 residues long. Germline-derived CDR1 and CDR2 are SGHDT and YYEEEE. This CDR3 reads CASSWGDRAISPLHF. Here the CDR3 DNA reads TGTGCCAGCAGCTGGGGGGACCGAGCGATTTCACCCCTCCACTTT.

Only a few counts were recorded for this clonotype. The chain couples TRBV7-9 to TRBJ2-2, with D perhaps given as TRBD1 or TRBD2 (5 bases each). CDR1 SEHNR and CDR2 FQNEAQ come from the germline V gene (reference sequence). V lost 7 bases, J lost 7 bases, and 19 bases lay in between. This CDR3 comprises 15 residues. The CDR3 sequence is CASTFEGYRHGELFF. CDR3 nucleotide sequence: TGTGCCAGCACCTTCGAGGGGTATCGGCACGGGGAGCTGTTTTTT.

Many counts were recorded for this clonotype. This rearrangement joins TRBV6-5 to TRBJ1-2; a possible D gene is TRBD1 (6 bases). The V gene's germline CDR1 is MNHEY and CDR2 SVGAGI. Deletions cut 8 bases from V and 5 bases from J, with 12 bases between. The CDR3 length is 12 residues. Written as DNA, the CDR3 is TGTGCCAGCGGGCAGGGGCCTTATGGCTACACCTTC. This encodes CASGQGPYGYTF.

The chain uses TRBV6-2 or TRBV6-3 and TRBJ1-2; D remains unclear. The germline V gene has CDR1 MNHEY and CDR2 SVGEGT. The CDR3 is 15 residues long. Trimming stripped 3 bases from V and 5 bases from J, with 16 bases between. The CDR3 DNA is TGTGCCAGCAGTTATCACAGTCCTCTGCTTTATGGCTACACCTTC. Translated: CASSYHSPLLYGYTF.

This clonotype is labeled as medium-sized. The chain is built from TRBV6-4 and TRBJ2-3; no reliable D call. Per germline, CDR1 MRHNA and CDR2 SNTAGT. The V gene lost 0 bases and the J gene lost 6 bases, with 7 bases spanning the gap. This CDR3 region has 13 residues. The DNA of the CDR3 is TGTGCCAGCAGTGACTCCTCGATGGATACGCAGTATTTT. Translated: CASSDSSMDTQYF.